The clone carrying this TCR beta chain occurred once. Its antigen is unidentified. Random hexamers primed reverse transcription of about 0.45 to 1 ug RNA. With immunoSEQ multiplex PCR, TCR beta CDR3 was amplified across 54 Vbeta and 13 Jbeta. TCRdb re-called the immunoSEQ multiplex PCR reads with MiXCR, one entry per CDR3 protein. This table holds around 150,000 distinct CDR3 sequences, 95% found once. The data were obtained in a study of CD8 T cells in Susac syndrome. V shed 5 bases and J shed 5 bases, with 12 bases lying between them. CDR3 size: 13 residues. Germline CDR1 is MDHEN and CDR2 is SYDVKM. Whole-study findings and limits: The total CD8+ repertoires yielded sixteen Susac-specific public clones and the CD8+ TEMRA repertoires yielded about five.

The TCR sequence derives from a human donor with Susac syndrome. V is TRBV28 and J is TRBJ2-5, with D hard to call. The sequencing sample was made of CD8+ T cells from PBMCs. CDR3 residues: CASSPSLPETQYF. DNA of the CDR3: TGTGCCAGCAGTCCCAGCCTCCCCGAGACCCAGTACTTC.